The 7 T cell receptor beta chains reported below all come from one sample, sequenced in a study of T cell changes during pregnancy in multiple sclerosis. The protocol was immunoSEQ multiplex PCR, while the TCRdb copy is restricted to in-frame clones and leaves out a portion. This sample has 20,000 to 30,000 clones, with more than 85% found just once. The material sequenced was CD4+ T cells from peripheral blood mononuclear cells, taken in the second trimester of pregnancy. Receptors were obtained from a female donor in good health, enrolled as a control in a pregnancy study.

The chain recombines TRBV7-9 with TRBJ2-5, with D possibly being TRBD2 (6 bases). Looked up from germline, CDR1 is SEHNR and CDR2 is FQNEAQ (reference sequence). V was shortened by 5 bases and J by 2 bases, with 18 bases between the two germline ends. CDR3 length: 16 residues. CDR3 coding DNA: TGTGCCAGCAGCGCCGGTAGCGGTCCCCAACAAGAGACCCAGTACTTC. This codes for CASSAGSGPQQETQYF.

The chain carries TRBV10-3 and TRBJ2-1; 13 bases fit TRBD2. CDR3 length: 13 amino acids. Germline V gene data show CDR1 as ENHRY and CDR2 as SYGVKD. Losses at the gene ends were 7 bases for V and 8 bases for J; bases not matched to a gene: 2. This chain's CDR3 is CAITGLAGDEQFF. As DNA, the CDR3 is TGTGCCATCACAGGACTAGCGGGGGATGAGCAGTTCTTC.

The chain uses TRBV19 and TRBJ2-5, with TRBD2 identical over 7 bases. The CDR3 runs 13 residues. Germline values: CDR1 LNHDA, CDR2 SQIVND (reference sequence). V gave up 3 bases and J gave up 4 bases; unmatched junction bases: 2. CDR3 sequence reads: CASSMGGGETQYF. CDR3 nucleotide sequence: TGTGCCAGTAGTATGGGGGGGGGAGAGACCCAGTACTTC.

The chain combines TRBV5-1 with TRBJ1-3; 7 bases map to TRBD1. Germline V gene data show CDR1 as SGHRS and CDR2 as YFSETQ. This CDR3 is 16 amino acids long. J was trimmed by 0 bases and V by 0 bases; bases with no gene match: 3. The CDR3 region is CASSLEDRPSGNTIYF. The CDR3 nucleotides are TGCGCCAGCAGCTTGGAGGACAGGCCCTCTGGAAACACCATATATTTT.

The chain recombines TRBV10-2 with TRBJ1-5; D possibly corresponds to TRBD1 (5 bases). V was cut by 2 bases and J by 0 bases, with 8 bases left in between. The CDR3 extends over 15 amino acids. CDR1 is WSHSY and CDR2 is SAAADI in the germline V gene. In nucleotides, the CDR3 is TGCGCCAGCAGTGAGCCGGGGGTTAGCAATCAGCCCCAGCATTTT. Protein: CASSEPGVSNQPQHF.

The gene calls are TRBV7-2 and TRBJ2-1, with 9 bases identical to TRBD2. CDR1 and CDR2 from the germline V gene are SGHTA and FQGNSA. J was trimmed by 3 bases and V by 5 bases; bases with no gene match: 5. The CDR3 length is 15 residues. The CDR3 DNA follows: TGTGCCAGCAGCCATACGCGGGGGGGCTACAATGAGCAGTTCTTC. Translation gives CASSHTRGGYNEQFF.

A few counts support this clone. The chain links TRBV7-9 to TRBJ1-2; tentative D call: TRBD1 (5 bases). V was shortened by 5 bases and J by 6 bases, with 7 bases between the two germline ends. The CDR3 sequence is 11 residues long. Germline V gene lookup returns CDR1 SEHNR and CDR2 FQNEAQ (reference sequence). DNA for the CDR3: TGTGCCAGCAGCCTCAGGGATGGCTACACCTTC. Its translation is CASSLRDGYTF.